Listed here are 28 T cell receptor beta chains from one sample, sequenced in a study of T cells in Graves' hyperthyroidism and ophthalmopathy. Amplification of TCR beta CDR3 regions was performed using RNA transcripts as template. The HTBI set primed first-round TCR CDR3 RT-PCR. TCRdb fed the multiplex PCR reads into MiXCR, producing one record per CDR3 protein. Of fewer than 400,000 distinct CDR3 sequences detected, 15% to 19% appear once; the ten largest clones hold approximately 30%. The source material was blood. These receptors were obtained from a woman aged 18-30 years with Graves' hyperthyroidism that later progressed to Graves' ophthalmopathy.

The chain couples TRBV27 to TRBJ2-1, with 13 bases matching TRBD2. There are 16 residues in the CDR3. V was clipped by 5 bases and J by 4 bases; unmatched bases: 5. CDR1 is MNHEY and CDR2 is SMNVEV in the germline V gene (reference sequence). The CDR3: CASSPLTSGRYNEQFF. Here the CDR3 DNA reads TGTGCCAGCAGTCCTCTGACTAGCGGGAGGTACAATGAGCAGTTCTTC.

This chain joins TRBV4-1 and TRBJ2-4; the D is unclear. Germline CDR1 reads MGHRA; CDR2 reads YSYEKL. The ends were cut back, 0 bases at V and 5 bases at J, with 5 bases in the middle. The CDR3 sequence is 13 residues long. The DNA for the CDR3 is TGCGCCAGCAGCCAAGATAGCCAAAACATTCAGTACTTC. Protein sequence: CASSQDSQNIQYF.

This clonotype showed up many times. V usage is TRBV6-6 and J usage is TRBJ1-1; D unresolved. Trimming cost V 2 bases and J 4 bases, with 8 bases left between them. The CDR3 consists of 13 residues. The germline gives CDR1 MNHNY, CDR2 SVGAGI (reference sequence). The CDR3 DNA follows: TGTGCCAGCAGTTACACCTCCCTCACTGAAGCTTTCTTT. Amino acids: CASSYTSLTEAFF.

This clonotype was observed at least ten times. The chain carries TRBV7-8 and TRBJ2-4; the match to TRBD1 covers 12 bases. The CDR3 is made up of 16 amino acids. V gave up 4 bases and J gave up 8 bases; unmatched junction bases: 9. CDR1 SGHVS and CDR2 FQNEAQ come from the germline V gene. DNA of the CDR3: TGTGCCAGCAGCTCACTTCCGGGACAGGGGGCCGACATTCAGTACTTC. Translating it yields CASSSLPGQGADIQYF.

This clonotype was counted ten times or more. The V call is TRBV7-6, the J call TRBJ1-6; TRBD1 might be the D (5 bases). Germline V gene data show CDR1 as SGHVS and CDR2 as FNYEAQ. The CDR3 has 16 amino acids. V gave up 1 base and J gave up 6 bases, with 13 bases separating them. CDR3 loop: CASSLGAGQGNSPLHF. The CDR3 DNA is TGTGCCAGCAGCTTAGGTGCGGGCCAGGGTAATTCACCCCTCCACTTT.

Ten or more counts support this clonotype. As DNA, the CDR3 is TGTGCCAGCAGCCAGGAGGTAGCGGGAACGACGCAGTATTTT. This translates into CASSQEVAGTTQYF. The V call is TRBV7-2, the J call TRBJ2-3, with TRBD2 matching 8 bases. The CDR3 totals 14 residues. CDR1 and CDR2 from the germline V gene are SGHTA and FQGNSA. V shed 5 bases and J 9 bases; nucleotides not matched to a gene: 10.

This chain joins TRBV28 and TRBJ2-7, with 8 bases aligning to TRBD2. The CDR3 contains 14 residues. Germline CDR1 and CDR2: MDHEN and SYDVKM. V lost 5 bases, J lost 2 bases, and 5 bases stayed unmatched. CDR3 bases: TGTGCCAGCAGTGGTAGCGGGATCCCCTACGAGCAGTACTTC. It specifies CASSGSGIPYEQYF.

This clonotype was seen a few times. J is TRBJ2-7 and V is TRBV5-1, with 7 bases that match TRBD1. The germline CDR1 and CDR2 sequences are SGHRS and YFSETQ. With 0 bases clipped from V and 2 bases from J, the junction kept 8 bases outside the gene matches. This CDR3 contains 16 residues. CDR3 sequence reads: CASSLAGQEYAYEQYF. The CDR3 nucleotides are TGCGCCAGCAGCTTGGCCGGACAGGAATATGCCTACGAGCAGTACTTC. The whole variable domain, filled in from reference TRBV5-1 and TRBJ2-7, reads KAGVTQTPRYLIKTRGQQVTLSCSPISGHRSVSWYQQTPGQGLQFLFEYFSETQRNKGNFPGRFSGRQFSNSRSEMNVSTLELGDSALYLCASSLAGQEYAYEQYFGPGTRLTVT.

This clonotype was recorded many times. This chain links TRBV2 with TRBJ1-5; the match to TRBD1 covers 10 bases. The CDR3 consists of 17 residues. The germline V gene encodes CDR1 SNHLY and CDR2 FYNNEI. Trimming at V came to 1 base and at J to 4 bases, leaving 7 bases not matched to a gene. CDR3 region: CASSEGAWTGGNQPQHF. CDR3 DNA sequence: TGTGCCAGCAGTGAAGGTGCTTGGACAGGGGGGAATCAGCCCCAGCATTTT.

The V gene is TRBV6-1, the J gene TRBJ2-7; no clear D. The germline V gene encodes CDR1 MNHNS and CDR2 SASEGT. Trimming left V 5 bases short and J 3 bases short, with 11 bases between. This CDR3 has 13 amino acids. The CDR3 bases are TGTGCCAGCAGTTACAAGGGTGGCTACGAGCAGTACTTC. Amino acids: CASSYKGGYEQYF.

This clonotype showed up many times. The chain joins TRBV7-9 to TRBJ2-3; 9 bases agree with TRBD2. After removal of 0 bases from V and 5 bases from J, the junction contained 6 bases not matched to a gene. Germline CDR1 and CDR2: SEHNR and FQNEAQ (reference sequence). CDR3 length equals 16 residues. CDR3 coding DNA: TGTGCCAGCAGCTTAGCGGTAGCGGGAGAGGGAGATACGCAGTATTTT. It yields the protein CASSLAVAGEGDTQYF.

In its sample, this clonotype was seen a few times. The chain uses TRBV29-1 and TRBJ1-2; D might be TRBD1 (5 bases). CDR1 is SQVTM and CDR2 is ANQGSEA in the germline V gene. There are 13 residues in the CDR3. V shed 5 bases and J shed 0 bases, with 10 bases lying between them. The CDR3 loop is CSVSQGSNYGYTF. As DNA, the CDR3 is TGCAGCGTTTCTCAGGGATCTAACTATGGCTACACCTTC.

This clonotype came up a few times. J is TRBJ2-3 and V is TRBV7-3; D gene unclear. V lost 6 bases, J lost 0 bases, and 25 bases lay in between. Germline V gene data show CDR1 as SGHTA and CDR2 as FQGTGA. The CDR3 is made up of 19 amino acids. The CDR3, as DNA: TGTGCCAGCAGTTACCGAGGCCCCTATGGCGGTCCTAGCACAGATACGCAGTATTTT. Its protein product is CASSYRGPYGGPSTDTQYF.

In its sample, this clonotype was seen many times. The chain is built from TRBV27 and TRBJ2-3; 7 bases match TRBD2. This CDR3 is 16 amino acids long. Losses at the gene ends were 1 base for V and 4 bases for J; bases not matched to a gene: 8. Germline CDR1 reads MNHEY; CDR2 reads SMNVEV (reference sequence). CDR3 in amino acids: CASSLLRERSADTQYF. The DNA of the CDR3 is TGTGCCAGCAGTTTATTGCGGGAGAGGTCCGCAGATACGCAGTATTTT.

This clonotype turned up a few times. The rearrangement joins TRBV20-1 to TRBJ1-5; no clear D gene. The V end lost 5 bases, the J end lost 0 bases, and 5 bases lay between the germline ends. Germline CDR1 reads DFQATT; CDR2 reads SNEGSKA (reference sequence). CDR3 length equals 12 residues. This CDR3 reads CSAQDSNQPQHF. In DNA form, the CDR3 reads TGCAGTGCTCAGGATAGCAATCAGCCCCAGCATTTT.

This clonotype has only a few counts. CDR3 in amino acids: CASRKGQSTGELFF. DNA of the CDR3: TGTGCCAGCAGAAAAGGACAGTCCACCGGGGAGCTGTTTTTT. The V and J genes are TRBV12-3 or TRBV12-4 and TRBJ2-2, with D perhaps TRBD1 (6 bases). This CDR3 contains 14 residues. Trimming cost V 6 bases and J 4 bases, with 12 bases left between them.

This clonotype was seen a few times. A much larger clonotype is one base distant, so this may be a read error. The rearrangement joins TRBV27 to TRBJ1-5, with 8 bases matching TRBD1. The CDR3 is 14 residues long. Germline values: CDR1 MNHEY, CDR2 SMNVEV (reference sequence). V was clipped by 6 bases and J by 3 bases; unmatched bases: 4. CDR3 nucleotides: TGTGCCAGCAGCCAGGGGGCCTACAATCAGCCCCAGCATTTT. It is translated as CASSQGAYNQPQHF.

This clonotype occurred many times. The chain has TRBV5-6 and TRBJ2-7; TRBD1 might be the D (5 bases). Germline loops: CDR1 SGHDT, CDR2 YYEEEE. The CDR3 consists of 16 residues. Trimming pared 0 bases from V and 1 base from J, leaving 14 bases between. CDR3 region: CASSLGIGASSYEQYF. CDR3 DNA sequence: TGTGCCAGCAGCTTGGGGATTGGGGCCAGTTCCTACGAGCAGTACTTC.

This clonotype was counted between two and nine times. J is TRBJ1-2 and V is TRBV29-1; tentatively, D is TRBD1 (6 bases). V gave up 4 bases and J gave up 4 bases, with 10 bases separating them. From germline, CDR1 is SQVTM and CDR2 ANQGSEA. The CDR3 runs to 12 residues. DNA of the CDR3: TGCAGCGTTGTTGTACAGGGCTATGGCTACACCTTC. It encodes CSVVVQGYGYTF.

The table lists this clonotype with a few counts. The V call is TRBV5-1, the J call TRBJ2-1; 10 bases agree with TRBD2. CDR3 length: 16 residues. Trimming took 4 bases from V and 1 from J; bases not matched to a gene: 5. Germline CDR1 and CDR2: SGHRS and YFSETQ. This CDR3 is CASSTLAGASYNEQFF. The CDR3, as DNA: TGCGCCAGCAGCACGCTAGCGGGAGCGTCCTACAATGAGCAGTTCTTC.

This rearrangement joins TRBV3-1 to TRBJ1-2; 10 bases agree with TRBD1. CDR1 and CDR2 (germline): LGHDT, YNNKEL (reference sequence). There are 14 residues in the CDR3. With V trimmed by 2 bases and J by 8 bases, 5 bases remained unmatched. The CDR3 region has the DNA TGTGCCAGCAGCCAACGCGACAGGGGGCGGGGCTACACCTTC. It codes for CASSQRDRGRGYTF.

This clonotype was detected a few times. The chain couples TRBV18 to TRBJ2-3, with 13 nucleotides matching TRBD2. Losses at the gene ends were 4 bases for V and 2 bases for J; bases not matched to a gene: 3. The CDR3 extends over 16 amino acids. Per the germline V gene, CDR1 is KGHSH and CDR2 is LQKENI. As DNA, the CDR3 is TGTGCCAGCTCACGGGGGACTAGCGGGACCACAGATACGCAGTATTTT. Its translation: CASSRGTSGTTDTQYF.

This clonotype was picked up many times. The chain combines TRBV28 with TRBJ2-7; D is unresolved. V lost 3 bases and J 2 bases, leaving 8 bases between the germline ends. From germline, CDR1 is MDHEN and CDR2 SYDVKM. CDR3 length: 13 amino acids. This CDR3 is CASSLISTYEQYF. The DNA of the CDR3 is TGTGCCAGCAGTTTGATTTCTACCTACGAGCAGTACTTC.

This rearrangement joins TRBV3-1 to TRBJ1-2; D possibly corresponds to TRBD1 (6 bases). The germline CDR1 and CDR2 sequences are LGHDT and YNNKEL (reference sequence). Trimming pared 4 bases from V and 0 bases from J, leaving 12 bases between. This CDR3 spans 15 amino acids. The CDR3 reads CASSPTGSTNYGYTF. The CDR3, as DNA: TGTGCCAGCAGCCCCACAGGGAGTACTAACTATGGCTACACCTTC.

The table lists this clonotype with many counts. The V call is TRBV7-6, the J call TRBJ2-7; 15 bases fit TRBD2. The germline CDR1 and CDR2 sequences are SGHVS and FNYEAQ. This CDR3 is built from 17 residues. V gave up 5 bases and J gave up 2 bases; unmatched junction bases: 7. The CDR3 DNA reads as TGTGCCAGCAGCCTGACAGGGACTAGCGGGAGGCCCTACGAGCAGTACTTC. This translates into CASSLTGTSGRPYEQYF.

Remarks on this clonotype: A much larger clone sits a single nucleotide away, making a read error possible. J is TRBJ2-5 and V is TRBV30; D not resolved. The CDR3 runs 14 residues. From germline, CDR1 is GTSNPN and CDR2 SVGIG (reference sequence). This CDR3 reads CAWDLTPYQETPYF. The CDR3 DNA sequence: TGTGCCTGGGACTTGACACCGTACCAAGAGACCCCGTACTTC.

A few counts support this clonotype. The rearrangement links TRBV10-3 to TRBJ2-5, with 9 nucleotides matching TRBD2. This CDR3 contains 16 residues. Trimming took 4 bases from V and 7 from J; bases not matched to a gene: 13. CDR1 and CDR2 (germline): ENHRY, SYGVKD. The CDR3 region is CAISGSGSIAGGTQYF. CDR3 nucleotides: TGTGCCATCAGTGGTAGCGGGAGTATTGCGGGGGGGACCCAGTACTTC.

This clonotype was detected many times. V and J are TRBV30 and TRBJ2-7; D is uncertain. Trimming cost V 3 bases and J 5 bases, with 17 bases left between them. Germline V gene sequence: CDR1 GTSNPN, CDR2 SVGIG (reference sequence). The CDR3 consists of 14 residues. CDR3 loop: CAWRTSLLLDEQYF. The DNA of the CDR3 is TGTGCCTGGAGAACCAGCCTGCTCCTCGACGAGCAGTACTTC.